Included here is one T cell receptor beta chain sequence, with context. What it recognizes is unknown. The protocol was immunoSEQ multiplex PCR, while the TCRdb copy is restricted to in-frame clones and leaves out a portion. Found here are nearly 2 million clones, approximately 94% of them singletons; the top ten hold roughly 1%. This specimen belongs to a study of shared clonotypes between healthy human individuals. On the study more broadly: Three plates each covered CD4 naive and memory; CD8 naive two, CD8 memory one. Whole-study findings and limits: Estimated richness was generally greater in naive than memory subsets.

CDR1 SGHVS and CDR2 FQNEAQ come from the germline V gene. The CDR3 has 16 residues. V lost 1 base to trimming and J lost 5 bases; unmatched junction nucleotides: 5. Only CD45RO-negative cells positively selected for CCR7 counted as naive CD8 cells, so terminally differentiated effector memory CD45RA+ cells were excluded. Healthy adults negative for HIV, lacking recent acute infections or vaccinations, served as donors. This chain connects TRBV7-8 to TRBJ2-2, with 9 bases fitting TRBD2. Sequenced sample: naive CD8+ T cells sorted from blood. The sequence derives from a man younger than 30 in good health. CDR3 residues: CASSLGPAGGTGELFF. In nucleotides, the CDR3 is TGTGCCAGCAGCTTAGGGCCAGCGGGAGGTACCGGGGAGCTGTTTTTT.